These 31 T cell receptor beta chains were sequenced from one sample in a study of OX40 agonist ivuxolimab in advanced cancers. Clones were sequenced by immunoSEQ multiplex PCR, and TCRdb holds only the in-frame ones, with some missing. Of roughly 9,500 clones in the sample, 66% were seen once. Sequenced here: CD4+ or CD8+ T cells sorted from blood, sampled in a trial of the OX40 agonist ivuxolimab. The receptor source for this set is an adult with an advanced solid tumor such as melanoma, head and neck, liver or kidney cancer.

The V call is TRBV7-3, the J call TRBJ2-7; tentatively, D is TRBD2 (6 bases). The CDR3 is 13 residues long. V was shortened by 2 bases and J by 5 bases, with 10 bases between the two germline ends. Germline loops: CDR1 SGHTA, CDR2 FQGTGA. This chain's CDR3 is CASSLFTGDEQYF. Written as DNA, the CDR3 is TGTGCCAGCAGCTTATTTACGGGGGACGAGCAGTACTTC.

This clone appeared once. One end of the junction does not line up with germline, which may come from a read error. The chain employs TRBV7-7 and TRBJ2-2, with unresolved D. Per the germline V gene, CDR1 is SSHAT and CDR2 is FNYEAQ (reference sequence). The CDR3 is 16 amino acids. The CDR3 reads CASSLTQGPPTGELFF. The CDR3 DNA reads as TGTGCTAGCAGCTTAACTCAAGGGCCCCCCACCGGGGAGCTGTTTTTT.

J is TRBJ1-1 and V is TRBV7-9, with D uncertain. Germline V gene data show CDR1 as SEHNR and CDR2 as FQNEAQ (reference sequence). V dropped 3 bases and J dropped 4 bases, with 9 bases sitting between them. The CDR3 totals 13 residues. The CDR3 reads CASSFKALTEAFF. The CDR3 DNA is TGTGCCAGCAGCTTCAAGGCACTCACTGAAGCTTTCTTT.

The V call is TRBV4-3, the J call TRBJ2-1; the D gene is possibly TRBD2 (5 bases). The CDR3 loop spans 15 amino acids. Per the germline V gene, CDR1 is LGHNA and CDR2 is YSLEER. V was clipped by 3 bases and J by 8 bases, with 17 bases between them. CDR3 sequence: CASSQLGSGIYEQFF. The CDR3 DNA sequence: TGCGCCAGCAGCCAGCTAGGATCGGGGATCTATGAGCAGTTCTTC.

This clone was picked up a small number of times. The V call is TRBV19, the J call TRBJ1-4; TRBD1 might be the D (5 bases). V was trimmed by 6 bases and J by 8 bases, leaving 19 bases between them. Looked up from germline, CDR1 is LNHDA and CDR2 is SQIVND (reference sequence). The CDR3 totals 15 residues. The CDR3 sequence: CASRPTSSPGEKLFF. The CDR3 bases are TGTGCCAGTAGGCCCACTAGTTCCCCAGGGGAAAAACTGTTTTTT.

The chain links TRBV7-2 to TRBJ2-3; TRBD2 might be the D (5 bases). The germline gives CDR1 SGHTA, CDR2 FQGNSA. This CDR3 spans 14 amino acids. V was clipped by 7 bases and J by 4 bases, with 15 bases between them. CDR3 loop: CASNPGVRSDTQYF. In DNA form, the CDR3 reads TGTGCCAGCAATCCCGGGGTTCGTTCAGATACGCAGTATTTT.

This chain links TRBV6-6 with TRBJ2-5, with 8 nucleotides matching TRBD2. The tail of the sequence fits TRBJ2-7 better, so the J call may be wrong. This CDR3 has 15 amino acids. Germline V gives CDR1 MNHNY, CDR2 SVGAGI (reference sequence). CDR3 sequence (DNA): TGTGCCAGCACCAAGACTAGCGTATTCCCCTACGAGCAGTACTTC. It specifies CASTKTSVFPYEQYF.

The chain is built from TRBV5-1 and TRBJ1-1; D is possibly TRBD1 (6 bases). The CDR3 runs 15 residues. Germline assignment: CDR1 SGHRS and CDR2 YFSETQ. The V and J ends lost 2 bases and 0 bases respectively, with 11 bases between them. The CDR3 loop reads CASSLNGGLNTEAFF. For the CDR3, the DNA is TGCGCCAGCAGCTTAAATGGGGGGCTGAACACTGAAGCTTTCTTT.

This chain links TRBV4-1 with TRBJ2-7, with 7 bases fitting TRBD2. This CDR3 spans 15 amino acids. Germline CDR1 MGHRA, CDR2 YSYEKL. V lost 1 base and J lost 0; bases outside the gene matches: 3. The CDR3: CASSQGGGYSYEQYF. CDR3 coding DNA: TGCGCCAGCAGCCAAGGGGGGGGTTACTCCTACGAGCAGTACTTC.

The CDR3 spells CASSLSPPGTTEAFF. Here the CDR3 DNA reads TGTGCCAGCAGTTTATCTCCCCCAGGGACCACTGAAGCTTTCTTT. The chain recombines TRBV27 with TRBJ1-1; a weak D match, TRBD1 (5 bases). This CDR3 has 15 residues. Germline CDR1 reads MNHEY; CDR2 reads SMNVEV (reference sequence). Trimming shortened V by 0 bases and J by 4 bases, and 12 bases separated the two germline ends.

V is TRBV11-2 and J is TRBJ2-7; D is ambiguous. The germline V and J ends were trimmed by 1 base and 1 base, with 8 bases remaining between them. Germline values: CDR1 SGHAT, CDR2 FQNNGV. The length of the CDR3 is 14 residues. CDR3: CASSLVGRSYEQYF. CDR3 DNA sequence: TGTGCCAGCAGCTTAGTCGGACGGTCCTACGAGCAGTACTTC.

This rearrangement joins TRBV27 to TRBJ2-7; the D gene is possibly TRBD1 (5 bases). This CDR3 is 13 amino acids long. Germline CDR1 and CDR2: MNHEY and SMNVEV (reference sequence). Between the trimmed V and J ends, which lost 4 bases and 3 bases, there was a span of 10 bases. CDR3 amino acids: CASSWGTNYEQYF. CDR3 DNA: TGTGCCAGCAGTTGGGGCACTAACTACGAGCAGTACTTC.

The gene calls are TRBV19 and TRBJ1-1, with D uncertain. V was shortened by 4 bases and J by 4 bases, with 10 bases between the two germline ends. Looked up from germline, CDR1 is LNHDA and CDR2 is SQIVND (reference sequence). The CDR3 has 13 amino acids. In DNA form, the CDR3 reads TGTGCCAGTAGTACCCTCTTCAGCACTGAAGCTTTCTTT. Its protein product is CASSTLFSTEAFF.

This clone was recorded a few times. This chain connects TRBV5-5 to TRBJ1-5; D not certain. Germline V gene data show CDR1 as SGHKS and CDR2 as YYEKEE (reference sequence). The CDR3 covers 13 residues. V dropped 3 bases and J dropped 1 base, with 5 bases sitting between them. This chain's CDR3 is CASSSESNQPQHF. Here the CDR3 DNA reads TGTGCCAGCAGCTCGGAGAGCAATCAGCCCCAGCATTTT.

This clone counts as medium-sized. The V gene is TRBV9, the J gene TRBJ2-7; the match to TRBD1 covers 9 bases. Germline V gives CDR1 SGDLS, CDR2 YYNGEE. V lost 3 bases, J lost 5 bases, and 9 bases stayed unmatched. CDR3 size: 15 residues. CDR3 coding DNA: TGTGCCAGCAGCGGCCGGGACAGGGAATATGACGAGCAGTACTTC. It is translated as CASSGRDREYDEQYF.

This sequence joins TRBV4-1 and TRBJ2-5, with D maybe TRBD1 (6 bases). The CDR3 covers 17 residues. Germline V CDR1 and CDR2: MGHRA, YSYEKL. Between the trimmed V and J ends, which lost 0 bases and 1 base, there was a span of 15 bases. Here the CDR3 DNA reads TGCGCCAGCAGCCAAGAACCCCCAGGACAGATCCAAGAGACCCAGTACTTC. It translates to CASSQEPPGQIQETQYF.

The chain employs TRBV25-1 and TRBJ2-1, with 8 bases identical to TRBD2. Germline-derived CDR1 and CDR2 are MGHDK and SYGVNS. CDR3 size: 14 residues. With 6 bases clipped from V and 2 bases from J, the junction kept 3 bases outside the gene matches. This CDR3 reads CASRLGGAYNEQFF. As DNA, the CDR3 is TGTGCCAGCAGACTCGGGGGGGCCTACAATGAGCAGTTCTTC.

The rearrangement uses TRBV6-6 and TRBJ2-1, with a possible D match to TRBD1 (5 bases). Germline-derived CDR1 and CDR2 are MNHNY and SVGAGI (reference sequence). V was clipped by 4 bases and J by 8 bases, with 9 bases between them. The CDR3 has 12 residues. The CDR3 here is CASSWGWDEQFF. In DNA, the CDR3 is TGTGCCAGCAGTTGGGGCTGGGATGAGCAGTTCTTC.

This clone has a handful of counts. Different DNA sequences within this sample yield the same CDR3. The CDR3 DNA follows: TGTGCCAGCAGCCCACGACAGGGTCCCTCCTACGAGCAGTACTTC. It codes for CASSPRQGPSYEQYF. The chain combines TRBV7-8 with TRBJ2-7; TRBD1 aligns across 7 bases. CDR1 is SGHVS, CDR2 FQNEAQ, per germline. With V trimmed by 5 bases and J by 0 bases, 7 bases remained unmatched. The CDR3 has 15 residues. Drawing the rest from reference TRBV7-8 and TRBJ2-7, the complete variable domain is GAGVSQSPRYKVAKRGQDVALRCDPISGHVSLFWYQQALGQGPEFLTYFQNEAQLDKSGLPSDRFFAERPEGSVSTLKIQRTQQEDSAVYLCASSPRQGPSYEQYFGPGTRLTVT.

J is TRBJ1-5 and V is TRBV29-1; D possibly corresponds to TRBD1 (5 bases). From germline, CDR1 is SQVTM and CDR2 ANQGSEA. Trimming shortened V by 4 bases and J by 2 bases, and 6 bases separated the two germline ends. This CDR3 is 12 amino acids long. CDR3 region: CSVAQGNQPQHF. Here the CDR3 DNA reads TGCAGCGTTGCACAGGGCAATCAGCCCCAGCATTTT. The full variable domain, in which reference TRBV29-1 and TRBJ1-5 provide the parts outside the CDR3, is SAVISQKPSRDICQRGTSLTIQCQVDSQVTMMFWYRQQPGQSLTLIATANQGSEATYESGFVIDKFPISRPNLTFSTLTVSNMSPEDSSIYLCSVAQGNQPQHFGDGTRLSIL.

The V gene is TRBV13, the J gene TRBJ2-1; maybe TRBD1 (6 bases). Trimming took off 3 bases at V and 7 bases at J, with 13 bases between the two ends. The CDR3 is 14 residues long. The germline V gene encodes CDR1 PRHDT and CDR2 FYEKMQ (reference sequence). CDR3 bases: TGTGCCAGCAGCTTCCCCCGTAGGGGGAATGAGCAGTTCTTC. Its protein product is CASSFPRRGNEQFF.

The chain is built from TRBV9 and TRBJ2-2; the match to TRBD2 covers 10 bases. Germline CDR1 SGDLS, CDR2 YYNGEE. With V trimmed by 4 bases and J by 4 bases, 7 bases remained unmatched. The CDR3 contains 16 residues. The CDR3 DNA sequence: TGTGCCAGCAGCCCAGCGGGAGGGCCAGCCACCGGGGAGCTGTTTTTT. This sequence encodes CASSPAGGPATGELFF. Filled out from reference TRBV9 and TRBJ2-2, the complete variable domain reads DSGVTQTPKHLITATGQRVTLRCSPRSGDLSVYWYQQSLDQGLQFLIQYYNGEERAKGNILERFSAQQFPDLHSELNLSSLELGDSALYFCASSPAGGPATGELFFGEGSRLTVL.

In DNA form, the CDR3 reads TGTGCCAGCAGCCAAGGCACTGCCTACACAGATACGCAGTATTTT. Its protein is CASSQGTAYTDTQYF. The genes are TRBV14 and TRBJ2-3; the D is unclear. Trimming took 1 base from V and 2 from J, leaving 10 bases between them. In germline, CDR1 is SGHDN, CDR2 FVKESK. CDR3 size: 15 residues.

V and J are TRBV27 and TRBJ2-7; 10 nucleotides agree with TRBD1. Trimming at V came to 6 bases and at J to 3 bases, leaving 8 bases not matched to a gene. In germline, CDR1 is MNHEY, CDR2 SMNVEV (reference sequence). There are 15 residues in the CDR3. In nucleotides, the CDR3 is TGTGCCAGCAGGTCCGGACAGGGGGAAGACTACGAGCAGTACTTC. This gives the protein CASRSGQGEDYEQYF.

The chain is built from TRBV11-3 and TRBJ2-3; D ambiguous. Germline loops: CDR1 SGHNT, CDR2 YENEEA. The CDR3 runs to 12 residues. V was cut by 3 bases and J by 5 bases, with 6 bases left in between. The chain's CDR3 is CASSFPGDTQYF. CDR3 nucleotide sequence: TGTGCCAGCAGCTTTCCTGGAGATACGCAGTATTTT.

As concerns this clone: The junction and the germline gene differ at one end; a read error may be behind it. V is TRBV4-2 and J is TRBJ2-6, with D perhaps matching TRBD2 (5 bases). This CDR3 comprises 17 residues. Germline CDR1 LGHNA, CDR2 YNFKEQ. The CDR3 spells CASSQDESGSGTNVLTF. CDR3 nucleotide sequence: TGTGCCAGCAGCCAAGATGAATCGGGATCTGGGACCAACGTCCTGACTTTC.

Only one count was recorded for this clone. The V gene is TRBV10-3, the J gene TRBJ2-7; 8 positions match TRBD1. This CDR3 comprises 13 residues. CDR1 ENHRY and CDR2 SYGVKD come from the germline V gene. V was clipped by 4 bases and J by 3 bases; unmatched bases: 2. CDR3: CAISGTGGYEQYF. The CDR3 DNA sequence: TGTGCCATCAGTGGTACAGGGGGCTACGAGCAGTACTTC.

The V gene is TRBV27, the J gene TRBJ2-1; 12 positions match TRBD2. Germline CDR1 is MNHEY and CDR2 is SMNVEV (reference sequence). This CDR3 spans 20 amino acids. The V and J ends lost 5 bases and 0 bases, in that order; junction bases with no gene match: 14. The DNA of the CDR3 is TGTGCCAGCAGTCTTTCCCAGGCTAGCGGGGGGGGGAGCTCCTACAATGAGCAGTTCTTC. Protein product: CASSLSQASGGGSSYNEQFF.

This clone occurred a few times. The chain links TRBV7-8 to TRBJ1-1; D possibly corresponds to TRBD1 (5 bases). CDR1 is SGHVS, CDR2 FQNEAQ, per germline. Trimming pared 7 bases from V and 0 bases from J, leaving 9 bases between. The CDR3 has 13 residues. CDR3 protein: CASTLTVNTEAFF. CDR3 nucleotides: TGTGCCAGCACATTGACAGTGAACACTGAAGCTTTCTTT.

The sample holds one count of this clone. The V call is TRBV9, the J call TRBJ1-1; D is unclear. V dropped 0 bases and J dropped 5 bases, with 8 bases sitting between them. Per germline, CDR1 SGDLS and CDR2 YYNGEE. This CDR3 has 13 amino acids. The CDR3 protein is CASSVVGRTEAFF. DNA of the CDR3: TGTGCCAGCAGCGTAGTCGGGAGGACTGAAGCTTTCTTT.

The chain's CDR3 is CASSFKGLNTEAFF. DNA for the CDR3: TGTGCCAGCAGCTTCAAGGGTTTGAACACTGAAGCTTTCTTT. This rearrangement joins TRBV7-9 to TRBJ1-1; D unclear. This CDR3 is built from 14 residues. Germline CDR1 and CDR2: SEHNR and FQNEAQ (reference sequence). The V end was cut by 3 bases, the J end by 0 bases, with 8 bases between.